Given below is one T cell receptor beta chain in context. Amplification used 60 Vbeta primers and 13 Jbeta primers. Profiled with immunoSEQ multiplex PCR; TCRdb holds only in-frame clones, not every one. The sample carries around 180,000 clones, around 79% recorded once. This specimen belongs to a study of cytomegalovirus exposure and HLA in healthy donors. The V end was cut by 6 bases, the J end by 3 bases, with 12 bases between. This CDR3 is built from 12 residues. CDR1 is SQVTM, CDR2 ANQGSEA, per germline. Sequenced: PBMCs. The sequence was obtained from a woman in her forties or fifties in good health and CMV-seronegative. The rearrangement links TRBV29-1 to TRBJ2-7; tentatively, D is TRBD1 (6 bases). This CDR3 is CSVGWGHYEQYF. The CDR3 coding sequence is TGCAGCGTGGGGTGGGGGCACTACGAGCAGTACTTC.